A single sample gave rise to the 4 T cell receptor beta chains below, sequenced in a study of T cell responses to AZD1222 COVID-19 vaccine. TCRdb keeps only in-frame clones here, not all; method: immunoSEQ multiplex PCR. Here the sample spans about 170,000 clones, 85% to 95% being singletons. Sample: peripheral blood, taken on day 0 of AZD1222 vaccination. The origin of the receptors is an adult in good health.

The genes are TRBV10-3 and TRBJ2-1; D is possibly TRBD1 (6 bases). Germline V CDR1 and CDR2: ENHRY, SYGVKD. Trimming took 8 bases from V and 8 from J, leaving 16 bases between them. The CDR3 is made up of 13 amino acids. The CDR3 here is CAISLQGHDEQFF. The CDR3 DNA reads TGTGCCATCTCGTTACAGGGTCACGATGAGCAGTTCTTC.

The chain employs TRBV2 and TRBJ1-3; D might be TRBD1 (6 bases). Germline CDR1 is SNHLY and CDR2 is FYNNEI. The CDR3 runs to 15 residues. V lost 3 bases to trimming and J lost 0 bases, with 9 bases between them. CDR3 nucleotide sequence: TGTGCCAGCAGTGACGGGACATTCTCTGGAAACACCATATATTTT. This gives the protein CASSDGTFSGNTIYF. Full variable domain (outside the CDR3, taken from reference TRBV2 and TRBJ1-3): EPEVTQTPSHQVTQMGQEVILRCVPISNHLYFYWYRQILGQKVEFLVSFYNNEISEKSEIFDDQFSVERPDGSNFTLKIRSTKLEDSAMYFCASSDGTFSGNTIYFGEGSWLTVV.

The chain recombines TRBV27 with TRBJ1-4; no clear D. Germline values: CDR1 MNHEY, CDR2 SMNVEV (reference sequence). This CDR3 comprises 15 residues. Trimming stripped 3 bases from V and 2 bases from J, with 10 bases between. The CDR3 sequence: CASSFLFGTNEKLFF. The CDR3 DNA reads as TGTGCCAGCAGTTTCCTCTTTGGGACTAATGAAAAACTGTTTTTT.

The chain couples TRBV5-1 to TRBJ2-7; 11 bases agree with TRBD1. The CDR3 totals 16 residues. The ends lost 2 bases at V and 4 bases at J; junction bases unmatched: 8. Looked up from germline, CDR1 is SGHRS and CDR2 is YFSETQ. CDR3: CASSFLGQGALYEQYF. CDR3 coding DNA: TGCGCCAGCAGCTTCCTTGGACAGGGGGCTCTGTACGAGCAGTACTTC.